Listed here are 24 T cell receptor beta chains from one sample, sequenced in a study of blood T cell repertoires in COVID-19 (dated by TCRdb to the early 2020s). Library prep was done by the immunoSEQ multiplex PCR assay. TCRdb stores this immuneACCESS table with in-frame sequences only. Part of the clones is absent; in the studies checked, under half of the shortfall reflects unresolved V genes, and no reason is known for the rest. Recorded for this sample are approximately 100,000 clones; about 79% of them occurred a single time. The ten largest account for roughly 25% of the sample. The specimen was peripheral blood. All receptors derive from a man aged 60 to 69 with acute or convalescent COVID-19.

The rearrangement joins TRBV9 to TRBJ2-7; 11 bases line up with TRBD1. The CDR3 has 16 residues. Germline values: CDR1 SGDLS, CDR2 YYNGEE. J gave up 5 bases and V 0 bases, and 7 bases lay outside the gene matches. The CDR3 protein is CASSVDPRTGGHEQYF. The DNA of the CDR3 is TGTGCCAGCAGCGTAGACCCCAGGACAGGGGGCCACGAGCAGTACTTC.

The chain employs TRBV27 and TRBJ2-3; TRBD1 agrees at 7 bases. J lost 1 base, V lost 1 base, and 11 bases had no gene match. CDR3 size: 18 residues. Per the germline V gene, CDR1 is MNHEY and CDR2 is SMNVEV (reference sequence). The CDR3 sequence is CASSLFGRGSGGTDTQYF. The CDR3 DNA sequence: TGTGCCAGCAGTTTATTCGGCAGGGGGTCCGGTGGCACAGATACGCAGTATTTT.

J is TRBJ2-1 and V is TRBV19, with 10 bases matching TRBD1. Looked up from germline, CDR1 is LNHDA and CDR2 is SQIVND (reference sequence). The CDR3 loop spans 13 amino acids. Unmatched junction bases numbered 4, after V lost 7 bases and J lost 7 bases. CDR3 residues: CASTPDRGNEQFF. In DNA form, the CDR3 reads TGTGCCAGTACGCCGGACAGGGGGAATGAGCAGTTCTTC. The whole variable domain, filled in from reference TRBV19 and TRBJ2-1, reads DGGITQSPKYLFRKEGQNVTLSCEQNLNHDAMYWYRQDPGQGLRLIYYSQIVNDFQKGDIAEGYSVSREKKESFPLTVTSAQKNPTAFYLCASTPDRGNEQFFGPGTRLTVL.

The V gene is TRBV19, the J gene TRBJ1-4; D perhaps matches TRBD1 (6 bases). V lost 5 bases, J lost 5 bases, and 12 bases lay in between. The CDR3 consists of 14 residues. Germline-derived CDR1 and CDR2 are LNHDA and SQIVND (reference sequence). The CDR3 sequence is CASSASGQNEKLFF. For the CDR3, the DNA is TGTGCCAGTAGTGCTTCGGGACAAAATGAAAAACTGTTTTTT.

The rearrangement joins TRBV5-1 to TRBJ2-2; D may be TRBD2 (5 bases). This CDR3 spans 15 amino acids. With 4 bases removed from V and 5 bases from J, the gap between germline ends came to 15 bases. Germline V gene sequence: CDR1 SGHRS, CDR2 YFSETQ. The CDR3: CASSRGTELTGELFF. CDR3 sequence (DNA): TGCGCCAGCAGCCGGGGAACCGAACTTACCGGGGAGCTGTTTTTT.

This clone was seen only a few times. Here the CDR3 reads CASISRGGLTLNGYTF. For the CDR3, the DNA is TGTGCCAGCATTTCCCGGGGGGGGTTAACTCTTAATGGCTACACCTTC. The V call is TRBV2, the J call TRBJ1-2, with a possible D match to TRBD1 (5 bases). This CDR3 comprises 16 residues. V was shortened by 7 bases and J by 6 bases, with 24 bases between the two germline ends. CDR1 is SNHLY and CDR2 is FYNNEI in the germline V gene. Using reference TRBV2 and TRBJ1-2 for the parts outside the CDR3, the full variable domain is EPEVTQTPSHQVTQMGQEVILRCVPISNHLYFYWYRQILGQKVEFLVSFYNNEISEKSEIFDDQFSVERPDGSNFTLKIRSTKLEDSAMYFCASISRGGLTLNGYTFGSGTRLTVV.

The CDR3 coding sequence is TGTGCCAGCACCCAGGCCGGGGGGCGGGGAAACATTCAGTACTTC. Its protein is CASTQAGGRGNIQYF. V and J are TRBV6-5 and TRBJ2-4; D possibly corresponds to TRBD2 (7 bases). The V gene lost 7 bases and the J gene lost 6 bases, with 19 bases spanning the gap. Looked up from germline, CDR1 is MNHEY and CDR2 is SVGAGI. The CDR3 is 15 residues long.

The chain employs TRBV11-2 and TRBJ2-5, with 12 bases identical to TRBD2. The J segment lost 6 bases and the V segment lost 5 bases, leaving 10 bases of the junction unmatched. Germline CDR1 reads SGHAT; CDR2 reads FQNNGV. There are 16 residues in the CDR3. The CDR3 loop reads CASSPATSGGMKTQYF. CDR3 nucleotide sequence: TGTGCCAGCAGCCCCGCGACTAGCGGGGGTATGAAGACCCAGTACTTC.

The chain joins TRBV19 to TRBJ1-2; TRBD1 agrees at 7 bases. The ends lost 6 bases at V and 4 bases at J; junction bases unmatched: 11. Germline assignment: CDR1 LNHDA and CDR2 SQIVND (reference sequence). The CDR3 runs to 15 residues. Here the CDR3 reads CASRQTGTETYGYTF. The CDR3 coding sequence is TGTGCCAGTAGACAGACCGGGACAGAGACCTATGGCTACACCTTC.

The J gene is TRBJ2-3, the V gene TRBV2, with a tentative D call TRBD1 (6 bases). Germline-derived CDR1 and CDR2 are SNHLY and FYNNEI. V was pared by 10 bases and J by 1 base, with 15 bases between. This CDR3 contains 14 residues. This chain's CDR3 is CATTWSGGTDTQYF. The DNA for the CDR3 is TGTGCCACCACTTGGTCAGGGGGCACAGATACGCAGTATTTT.

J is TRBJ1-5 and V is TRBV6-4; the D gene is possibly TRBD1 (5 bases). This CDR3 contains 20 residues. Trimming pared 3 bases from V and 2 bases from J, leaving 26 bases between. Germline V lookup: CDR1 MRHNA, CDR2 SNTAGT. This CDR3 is CASSELKTEGEVPRNQPQHF. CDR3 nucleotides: TGTGCCAGCAGTGAACTTAAGACAGAAGGAGAGGTTCCTCGCAATCAGCCCCAGCATTTT.

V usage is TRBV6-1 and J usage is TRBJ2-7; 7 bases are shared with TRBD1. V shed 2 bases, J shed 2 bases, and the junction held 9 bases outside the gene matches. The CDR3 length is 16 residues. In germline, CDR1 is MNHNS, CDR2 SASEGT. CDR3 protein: CASSETLGTGAYEQYF. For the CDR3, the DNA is TGTGCCAGCAGTGAAACCCTTGGAACAGGGGCCTACGAGCAGTACTTC.

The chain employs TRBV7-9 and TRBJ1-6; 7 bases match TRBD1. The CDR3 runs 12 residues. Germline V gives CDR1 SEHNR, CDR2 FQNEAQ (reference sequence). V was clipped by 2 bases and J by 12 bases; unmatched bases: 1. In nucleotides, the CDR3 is TGTGCCAGCAGCTTACAGGGGGGACCCCTCCACTTT. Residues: CASSLQGGPLHF.

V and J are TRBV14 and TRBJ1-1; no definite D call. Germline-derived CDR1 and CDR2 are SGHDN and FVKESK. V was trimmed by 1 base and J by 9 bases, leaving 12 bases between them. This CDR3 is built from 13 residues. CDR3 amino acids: CASSQGGSGKAFF. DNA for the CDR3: TGTGCCAGCAGCCAAGGTGGGAGCGGTAAAGCTTTCTTT. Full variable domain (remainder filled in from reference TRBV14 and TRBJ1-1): EAGVTQFPSHSVIEKGQTVTLRCDPISGHDNLYWYRRVMGKEIKFLLHFVKESKQDESGMPNNRFLAERTGGTYSTLKVQPAELEDSGVYFCASSQGGSGKAFFGQGTRLTVV.

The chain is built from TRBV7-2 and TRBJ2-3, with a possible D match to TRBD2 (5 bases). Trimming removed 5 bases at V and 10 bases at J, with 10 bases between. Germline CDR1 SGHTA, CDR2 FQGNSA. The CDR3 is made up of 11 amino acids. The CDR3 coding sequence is TGTGCCAGCAGCCCTGATAGCGCGCAGTATTTT. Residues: CASSPDSAQYF.

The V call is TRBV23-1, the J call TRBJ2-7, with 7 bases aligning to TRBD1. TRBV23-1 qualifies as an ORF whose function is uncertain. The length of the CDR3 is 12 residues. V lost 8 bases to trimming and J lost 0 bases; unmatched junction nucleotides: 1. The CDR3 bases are TGCGCCAGCGGGGACAGCTCCTACGAGCAGTACGTC. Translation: CASGDSSYEQYV.

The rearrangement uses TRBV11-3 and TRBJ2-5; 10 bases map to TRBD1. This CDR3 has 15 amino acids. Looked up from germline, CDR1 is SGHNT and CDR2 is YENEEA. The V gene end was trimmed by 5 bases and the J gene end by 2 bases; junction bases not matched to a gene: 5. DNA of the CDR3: TGTGCCAGCAGCACAAGGACAGGGGGGCAAGAGACCCAGTACTTC. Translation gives CASSTRTGGQETQYF.

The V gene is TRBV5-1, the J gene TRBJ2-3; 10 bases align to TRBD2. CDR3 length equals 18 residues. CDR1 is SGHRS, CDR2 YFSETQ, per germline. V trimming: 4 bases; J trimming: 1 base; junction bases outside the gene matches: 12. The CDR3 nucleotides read TGCGCCAGCAGCCAAACTAGCGGGGACTTAGGGCGCACAGATACGCAGTATTTT. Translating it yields CASSQTSGDLGRTDTQYF.

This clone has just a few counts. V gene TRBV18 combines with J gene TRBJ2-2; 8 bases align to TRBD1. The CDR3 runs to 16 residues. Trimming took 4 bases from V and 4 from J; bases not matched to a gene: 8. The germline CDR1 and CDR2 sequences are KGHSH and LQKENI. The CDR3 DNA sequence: TGTGCCAGCTCACAACTCCTGGACAGGGCCACCGGGGAGCTGTTTTTT. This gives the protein CASSQLLDRATGELFF.

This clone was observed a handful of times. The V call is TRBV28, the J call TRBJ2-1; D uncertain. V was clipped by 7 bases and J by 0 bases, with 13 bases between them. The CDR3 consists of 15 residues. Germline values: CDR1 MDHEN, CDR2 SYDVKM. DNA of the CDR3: TGTGCCAGCATCCCAAGCATGCTCTCCTACAATGAGCAGTTCTTC. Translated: CASIPSMLSYNEQFF.

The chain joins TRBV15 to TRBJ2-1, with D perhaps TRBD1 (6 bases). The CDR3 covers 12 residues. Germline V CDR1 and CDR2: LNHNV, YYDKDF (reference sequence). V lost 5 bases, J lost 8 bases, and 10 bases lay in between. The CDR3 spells CATSLQGYEQFF. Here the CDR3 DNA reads TGTGCCACCAGCTTACAGGGTTATGAGCAGTTCTTC.

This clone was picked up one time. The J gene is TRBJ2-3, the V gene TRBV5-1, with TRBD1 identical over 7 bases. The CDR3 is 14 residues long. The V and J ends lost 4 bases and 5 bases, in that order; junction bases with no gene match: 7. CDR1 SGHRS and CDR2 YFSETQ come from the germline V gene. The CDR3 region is CASSKGAVEDTQYF. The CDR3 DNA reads TGCGCCAGCAGCAAGGGGGCCGTAGAAGATACGCAGTATTTT.

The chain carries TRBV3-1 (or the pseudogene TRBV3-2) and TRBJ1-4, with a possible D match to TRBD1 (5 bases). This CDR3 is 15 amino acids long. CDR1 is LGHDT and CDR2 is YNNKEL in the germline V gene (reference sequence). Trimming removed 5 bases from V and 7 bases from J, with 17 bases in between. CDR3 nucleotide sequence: TGTGCCAGCAGCTACCCCGGGGGAGGCATTGAAAAACTGTTTTTT. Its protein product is CASSYPGGGIEKLFF.

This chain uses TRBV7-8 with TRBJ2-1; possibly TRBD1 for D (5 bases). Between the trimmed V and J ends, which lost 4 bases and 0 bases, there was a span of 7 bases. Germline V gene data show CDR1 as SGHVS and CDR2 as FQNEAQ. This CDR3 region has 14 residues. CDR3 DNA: TGTGCCAGCAGCTCCCAGGGCTCCTACAATGAGCAGTTCTTC. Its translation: CASSSQGSYNEQFF. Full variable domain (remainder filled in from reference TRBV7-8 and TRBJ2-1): GAGVSQSPRYKVAKRGQDVALRCDPISGHVSLFWYQQALGQGPEFLTYFQNEAQLDKSGLPSDRFFAERPEGSVSTLKIQRTQQEDSAVYLCASSSQGSYNEQFFGPGTRLTVL.